One T cell receptor beta chain is described in this entry. Its antigen is unidentified. This specimen comes from a study of cytomegalovirus exposure and HLA in healthy donors. Study-wide results and limits: Later analysis demonstrated an association between a missense DCLRE1C variant and TCR beta V- and J-gene trimming. TCR beta V segments were, for the most part, productive about 87% or about 30% of the time in an earlier analysis.

The germline gives CDR1 SGHVS, CDR2 FQNEAQ. The CDR3 has 16 residues. Trimming took 3 bases from V and 4 from J, leaving 18 bases between them. Primers: 60 Vbeta forward and 13 Jbeta reverse. The assay was immunoSEQ multiplex PCR, and TCRdb's table has in-frame clones only and misses some. The table has 150,000 to 200,000 clones, 55% to 80% seen once. This chain uses TRBV7-8 with TRBJ1-1, with D possibly matching TRBD1 (6 bases). This TCR was recovered from a woman between 18 and 29 years old in good health and CMV-seropositive. The material sequenced was PBMCs. Here the CDR3 reads CASSFRQGGFGTEAFF. Here the CDR3 DNA reads TGTGCCAGCAGCTTCCGGCAAGGGGGATTTGGCACTGAAGCTTTCTTT.